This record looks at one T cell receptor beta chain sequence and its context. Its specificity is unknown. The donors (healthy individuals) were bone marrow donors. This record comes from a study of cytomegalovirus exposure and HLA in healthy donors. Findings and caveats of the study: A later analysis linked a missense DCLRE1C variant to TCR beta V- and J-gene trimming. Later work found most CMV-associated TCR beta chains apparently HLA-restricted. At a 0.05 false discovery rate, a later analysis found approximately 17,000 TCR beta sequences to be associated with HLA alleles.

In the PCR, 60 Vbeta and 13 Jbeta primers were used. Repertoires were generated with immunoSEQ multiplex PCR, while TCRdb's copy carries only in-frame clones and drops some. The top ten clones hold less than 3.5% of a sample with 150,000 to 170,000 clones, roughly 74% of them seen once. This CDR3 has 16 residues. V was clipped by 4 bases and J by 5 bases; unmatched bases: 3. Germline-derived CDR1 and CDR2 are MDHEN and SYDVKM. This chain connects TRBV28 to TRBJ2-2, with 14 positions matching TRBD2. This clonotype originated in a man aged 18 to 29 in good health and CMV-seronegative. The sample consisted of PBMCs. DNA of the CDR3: TGTGCCAGCAGTTCCTGGACTAGCGGGGGGACCGGGGAGCTGTTTTTT. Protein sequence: CASSSWTSGGTGELFF.